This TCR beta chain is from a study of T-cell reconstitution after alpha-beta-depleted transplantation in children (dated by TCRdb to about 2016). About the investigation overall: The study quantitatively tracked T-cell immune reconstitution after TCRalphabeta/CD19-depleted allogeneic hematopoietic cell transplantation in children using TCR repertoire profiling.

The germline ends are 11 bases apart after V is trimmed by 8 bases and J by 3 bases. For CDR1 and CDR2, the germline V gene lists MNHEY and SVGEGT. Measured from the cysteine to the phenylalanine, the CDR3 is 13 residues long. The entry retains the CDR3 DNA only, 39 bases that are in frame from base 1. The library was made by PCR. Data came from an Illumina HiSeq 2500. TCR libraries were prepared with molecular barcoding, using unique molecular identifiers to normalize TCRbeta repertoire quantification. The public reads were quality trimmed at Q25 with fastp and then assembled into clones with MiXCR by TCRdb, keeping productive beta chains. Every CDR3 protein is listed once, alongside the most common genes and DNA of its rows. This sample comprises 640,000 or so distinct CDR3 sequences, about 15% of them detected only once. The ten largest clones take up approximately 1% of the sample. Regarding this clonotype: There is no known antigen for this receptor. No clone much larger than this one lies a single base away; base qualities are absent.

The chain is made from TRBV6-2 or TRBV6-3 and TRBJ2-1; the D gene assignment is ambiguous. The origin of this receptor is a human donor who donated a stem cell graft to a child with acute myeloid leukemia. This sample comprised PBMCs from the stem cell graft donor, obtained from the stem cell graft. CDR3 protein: CASAEQIYNEQFF. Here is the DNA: TGTGCCAGCGCCGAACAGATCTACAATGAGCAGTTCTTC.